This entry lists 20 T cell receptor beta chains sequenced from one sample in a study of PD-L1 blockade in urothelial cancer. Method: immunoSEQ multiplex PCR; TCRdb's copy keeps in-frame clones and lacks some. The data show some 25,000 clones, 84% seen once. Sequencing used PBMCs, obtained around atezolizumab (anti-PD-L1) treatment. These receptors were obtained from a man aged 70-80 years with urothelial cancer.

This sequence joins TRBV9 and TRBJ2-5; the match to TRBD1 covers 8 bases. Germline loops: CDR1 SGDLS, CDR2 YYNGEE. CDR3 length equals 16 residues. The ends lost 0 bases at V and 1 base at J; junction bases unmatched: 5. CDR3 loop: CASSVGAGGSQETQYF. The CDR3 DNA reads as TGTGCCAGCAGCGTAGGAGCAGGGGGCTCCCAAGAGACCCAGTACTTC.

This rearrangement joins TRBV5-1 to TRBJ1-2; D not resolved. V shed 4 bases and J shed 2 bases, with 9 bases lying between them. Germline V CDR1 and CDR2: SGHRS, YFSETQ. The CDR3 spans 13 residues. DNA of the CDR3: TGCGCCAGCAGCGGGCAGGCGAACTATGGCTACACCTTC. This sequence encodes CASSGQANYGYTF.

This chain uses TRBV28 with TRBJ1-5; 12 bases align to TRBD1. The germline CDR1 and CDR2 sequences are MDHEN and SYDVKM. The CDR3 contains 16 residues. With V trimmed by 4 bases and J by 4 bases, 5 bases remained unmatched. CDR3 DNA sequence: TGTGCCAGCAGTTCCGCGGGACAGGGGGCGAATCAGCCCCAGCATTTT. Amino acid sequence: CASSSAGQGANQPQHF.

V gene TRBV9 combines with J gene TRBJ2-3; TRBD1 aligns across 9 bases. The V and J ends lost 3 bases and 4 bases, in that order; junction bases with no gene match: 6. Germline values: CDR1 SGDLS, CDR2 YYNGEE. The CDR3 contains 15 residues. For the CDR3, the DNA is TGTGCCAGCAGCGGTCGGGACAGGGTGGCAGATACGCAGTATTTT. As protein: CASSGRDRVADTQYF. Complete variable domain (other parts from reference TRBV9 and TRBJ2-3): DSGVTQTPKHLITATGQRVTLRCSPRSGDLSVYWYQQSLDQGLQFLIQYYNGEERAKGNILERFSAQQFPDLHSELNLSSLELGDSALYFCASSGRDRVADTQYFGPGTRLTVL.

This clone occurred once. The chain links TRBV7-9 to TRBJ2-1, with 8 nucleotides matching TRBD1. CDR1 is SEHNR, CDR2 FQNEAQ, per germline (reference sequence). V shed 5 bases and J 8 bases; nucleotides not matched to a gene: 8. The CDR3 loop spans 14 amino acids. The CDR3 DNA reads as TGTGCCAGCAGCCTTGGGACAGGCGTGCATGAGCAGTTCTTC. It yields the protein CASSLGTGVHEQFF.

This chain joins TRBV19 and TRBJ1-2; the D gene is possibly TRBD1 (5 bases). The germline CDR1 and CDR2 sequences are LNHDA and SQIVND (reference sequence). The CDR3 length is 16 residues. Trimming took off 5 bases at V and 0 bases at J, with 16 bases between the two ends. The CDR3 region has the DNA TGTGCCAGTAGTGGCGGACACCAGGACCCTAACTATGGCTACACCTTC. This sequence encodes CASSGGHQDPNYGYTF.

The chain couples TRBV2 to TRBJ2-5, with 8 bases lining up with TRBD2. CDR3 length: 14 amino acids. J was trimmed by 5 bases and V by 6 bases; bases with no gene match: 8. Germline V lookup: CDR1 SNHLY, CDR2 FYNNEI. The CDR3 sequence: CASRGAGVVETQYF. The CDR3 nucleotides are TGTGCCAGCAGGGGAGCGGGAGTAGTGGAGACCCAGTACTTC. Filled out from reference TRBV2 and TRBJ2-5, the complete variable domain reads EPEVTQTPSHQVTQMGQEVILRCVPISNHLYFYWYRQILGQKVEFLVSFYNNEISEKSEIFDDQFSVERPDGSNFTLKIRSTKLEDSAMYFCASRGAGVVETQYFGPGTRLLVL.

The chain combines TRBV6-5 with TRBJ2-4; tentatively, D is TRBD2 (5 bases). There are 12 residues in the CDR3. V lost 8 bases, J lost 8 bases, and 13 bases lay in between. From germline, CDR1 is MNHEY and CDR2 SVGAGI. The CDR3 is CASGDPRDIQYF. The CDR3 DNA reads as TGTGCCAGCGGCGACCCGAGGGACATTCAGTACTTC.

Relative to its sample, this clone is medium-sized. The V call is TRBV7-2, the J call TRBJ1-2; 11 bases match TRBD1. The CDR3 is 13 amino acids. Trimming removed 6 bases from V and 7 bases from J; junction bases left unmatched: 4. The germline gives CDR1 SGHTA, CDR2 FQGNSA. The CDR3 nucleotides read TGTGCCAGCAGTTGGACAGGGGGCGGTGGCTACACCTTC. It codes for CASSWTGGGGYTF.

The chain recombines TRBV28 with TRBJ1-5, with 11 positions matching TRBD1. V dropped 6 bases and J dropped 0; count of bases not matched to a gene: 10. Germline lookup yields CDR1 MDHEN and CDR2 SYDVKM. This CDR3 has 18 residues. CDR3 loop: CASRAGTGGSNSNQPQHF. CDR3 DNA: TGTGCCAGCAGGGCCGGGACAGGGGGATCGAATAGCAATCAGCCCCAGCATTTT.

V usage is TRBV6-5 and J usage is TRBJ1-2, with D perhaps matching TRBD1 (5 bases). CDR1 and CDR2 from the germline V gene are MNHEY and SVGAGI. V gave up 4 bases and J gave up 2 bases, with 14 bases separating them. The CDR3 covers 15 residues. The CDR3 sequence is CASSSAGQGNYGYTF. The CDR3 DNA sequence: TGTGCCAGCAGTTCCGCCGGCCAGGGCAACTATGGCTACACCTTC.

V gene TRBV2 combines with J gene TRBJ1-1; D remains ambiguous. Trimming removed 3 bases at V and 1 base at J, with 9 bases between. The CDR3 runs to 14 residues. Germline V gives CDR1 SNHLY, CDR2 FYNNEI. The CDR3 loop reads CASSDPGGNTEAFF. CDR3 DNA sequence: TGTGCCAGCAGTGACCCCGGAGGGAACACTGAAGCTTTCTTT.

V and J are TRBV10-3 and TRBJ2-6; 7 bases fit TRBD1. Unmatched junction bases numbered 1, after V lost 3 bases and J lost 2 bases. Germline CDR1 is ENHRY and CDR2 is SYGVKD. The length of the CDR3 is 15 residues. CDR3 in DNA: TGTGCCATCAGTGAAACAGGGGCTGGGGCCAACGTCCTGACTTTC. Its protein is CAISETGAGANVLTF.

The chain combines TRBV28 with TRBJ2-5; 7 bases are shared with TRBD1. The CDR3 sequence is 16 residues long. Unmatched junction bases numbered 14, after V lost 5 bases and J lost 5 bases. CDR1 is MDHEN and CDR2 is SYDVKM in the germline V gene. In nucleotides, the CDR3 is TGTGCCAGCAGTCCCACAGGGGATGCTTTCCACGAGACCCAGTACTTC. Translation gives CASSPTGDAFHETQYF.

The CDR3 loop is CASSEQGQIQPQHF. In DNA form, the CDR3 reads TGTGCCAGCAGTGAACAGGGTCAGATTCAGCCCCAGCATTTT. This chain uses TRBV6-1 with TRBJ1-5, with D perhaps TRBD1 (5 bases). Germline CDR1 and CDR2: MNHNS and SASEGT. Trimming left V 2 bases short and J 6 bases short, with 11 bases between. This CDR3 comprises 14 residues.

In this sample, this clone turned up a few times. The V and J genes are TRBV6-1 and TRBJ1-5; the match to TRBD1 covers 7 bases. CDR3 length: 15 amino acids. V shed 9 bases, J shed 4 bases, and the junction held 12 bases outside the gene matches. Germline values: CDR1 MNHNS, CDR2 SASEGT. The CDR3 bases are TGTGCCAGTCTACAGGGGTCCGGGTGGAATCAGCCCCAGCATTTT. Amino acid sequence: CASLQGSGWNQPQHF.

This clone has a single count. The rearrangement links TRBV7-8 to TRBJ1-3; D call uncertain. This CDR3 comprises 11 residues. CDR1 and CDR2 from the germline V gene are SGHVS and FQNEAQ. V was cut by 6 bases and J by 8 bases, with 8 bases left in between. Written as DNA, the CDR3 is TGTGCCAGCAGTGTTTCCGACACCATATATTTT. It specifies CASSVSDTIYF.

The chain has TRBV15 and TRBJ2-5, with a tentative D call TRBD2 (6 bases). Germline values: CDR1 LNHNV, CDR2 YYDKDF (reference sequence). The CDR3 loop spans 16 amino acids. The V and J ends lost 0 bases and 2 bases respectively, with 13 bases between them. In DNA form, the CDR3 reads TGTGCCACCAGCAGAGAGATTGGGGGGATGCAAGAGACCCAGTACTTC. This codes for CATSREIGGMQETQYF.

This chain uses TRBV18 with TRBJ2-1; the match to TRBD2 covers 9 bases. CDR3 length: 16 residues. With 0 bases clipped from V and 2 bases from J, the junction kept 2 bases outside the gene matches. Germline V CDR1 and CDR2: KGHSH, LQKENI. CDR3 bases: TGTGCCAGCTCACCACCGGCTAGCGGGACCTACAATGAGCAGTTCTTC. It yields the protein CASSPPASGTYNEQFF.

CDR3 amino acids: CASSLAIDTDTQYF. CDR3 coding DNA: TGCGCCAGCAGCTTGGCCATAGACACAGATACGCAGTATTTT. This sequence joins TRBV5-1 and TRBJ2-3; D gene ambiguous. Germline CDR1 reads SGHRS; CDR2 reads YFSETQ. With 0 bases removed from V and 2 bases from J, the gap between germline ends came to 7 bases. The CDR3 spans 14 residues.